Each of the 4 T cell receptor beta chains below was sequenced from the same sample in a study of shared clonotypes between healthy human individuals. The data were produced by immunoSEQ multiplex PCR, yet TCRdb's version contains in-frame clones alone and is incomplete. The sample shows about 2.1 million clones, about 93% of them seen only once. Naive CD8 cells lacked CD45RO and underwent positive selection for CCR7, leaving out terminally differentiated effector memory CD45RA+ cells. The sequencing sample was made of naive CD8+ T cells from PBMCs. Every receptor here comes from a man aged 18 to 30 in good health. Some clones in this sample may be carry-over from other donors' samples.

The gene calls are TRBV14 and TRBJ2-4; D assignment may be TRBD1 or TRBD2 (6 bases each). There are 17 residues in the CDR3. Trimming pared 4 bases from V and 1 base from J, leaving 17 bases between. Germline lookup yields CDR1 SGHDN and CDR2 FVKESK. The CDR3 here is CASSRGGTWRAKNIQYF. Here the CDR3 DNA reads TGTGCCAGCAGCCGAGGGGGGACCTGGAGGGCCAAAAACATTCAGTACTTC.

This rearrangement joins TRBV13 to TRBJ1-1; possible D gene TRBD1, 5 bases. V dropped 1 base and J dropped 4 bases, with 19 bases sitting between them. The CDR3 sequence is 17 residues long. CDR1 and CDR2 from the germline V gene are PRHDT and FYEKMQ (reference sequence). CDR3 protein: CASSLAPFRGSGTEAFF. In DNA form, the CDR3 reads TGTGCCAGCAGCTTAGCCCCGTTTAGGGGCAGTGGCACTGAAGCTTTCTTT.

The chain employs TRBV28 and TRBJ2-5; D call uncertain. CDR1 is MDHEN, CDR2 SYDVKM, per germline. CDR3 size: 13 residues. V shed 7 bases and J shed 1 base, with 10 bases lying between them. CDR3: CASKGHLQETQYF. The CDR3 DNA sequence: TGTGCCAGCAAAGGGCACCTCCAAGAGACCCAGTACTTC.

The V call is TRBV7-3, the J call TRBJ2-1, with D perhaps matching TRBD2 (6 bases). The CDR3 covers 16 residues. V was clipped by 5 bases and J by 4 bases, with 18 bases between them. The V gene's germline CDR1 is SGHTA and CDR2 FQGTGA. The DNA of the CDR3 is TGTGCCAGCAGCGAAACGGCGGGGCGGGTTTACAATGAGCAGTTCTTC. Translation: CASSETAGRVYNEQFF.